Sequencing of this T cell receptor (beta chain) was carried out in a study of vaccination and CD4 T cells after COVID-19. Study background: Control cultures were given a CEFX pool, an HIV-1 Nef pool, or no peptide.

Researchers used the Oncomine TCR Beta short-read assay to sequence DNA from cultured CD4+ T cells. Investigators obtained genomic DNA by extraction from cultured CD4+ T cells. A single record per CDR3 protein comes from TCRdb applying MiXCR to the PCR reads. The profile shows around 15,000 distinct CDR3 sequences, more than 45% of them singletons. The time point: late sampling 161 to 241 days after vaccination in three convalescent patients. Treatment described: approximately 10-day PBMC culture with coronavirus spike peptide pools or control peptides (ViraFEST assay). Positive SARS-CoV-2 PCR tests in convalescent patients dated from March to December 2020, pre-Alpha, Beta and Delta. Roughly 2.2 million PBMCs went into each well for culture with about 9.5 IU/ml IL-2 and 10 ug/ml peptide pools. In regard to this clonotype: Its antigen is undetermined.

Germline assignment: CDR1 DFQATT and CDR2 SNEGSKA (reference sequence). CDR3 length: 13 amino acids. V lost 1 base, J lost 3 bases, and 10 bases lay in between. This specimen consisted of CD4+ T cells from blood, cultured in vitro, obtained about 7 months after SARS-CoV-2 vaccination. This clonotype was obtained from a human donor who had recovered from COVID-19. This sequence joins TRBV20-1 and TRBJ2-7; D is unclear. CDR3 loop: CSARVLEGYEQYF. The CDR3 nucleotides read TGCAGTGCTAGAGTCCTAGAAGGCTACGAGCAGTACTTC.